These 18 T cell receptor beta chains were all obtained from the same sample, sequenced in a study of T-cell reconstitution after alpha-beta-depleted transplantation in children. A TCRbeta library incorporating unique molecular identifiers was prepared. TCRdb re-called the PCR reads with MiXCR, one entry per CDR3 protein. The table has approximately 490,000 distinct CDR3 sequences, roughly 10% seen once. Here the sequenced sample was PBMCs, taken before TCRalphabeta/CD19-depleted stem cell transplant. Every receptor here comes from a child aged 2 to 10 with inherited bone marrow failure, due to receive a stem cell transplant.

This clonotype came up many times. The chain joins TRBV4-3 to TRBJ2-2, with D unresolved. This CDR3 spans 12 amino acids. Per germline, CDR1 LGHNA and CDR2 YSLEER. Trimming took 4 bases from V and 6 from J, leaving 6 bases between them. The CDR3 DNA reads as TGCGCCAGCAGCCCTCGTCCCGGGGAGCTGTTTTTT. This gives the protein CASSPRPGELFF.

This chain connects TRBV4-1 to TRBJ2-5, with TRBD2 identical over 8 bases. The ends lost 1 base at V and 4 bases at J; junction bases unmatched: 8. Germline V gives CDR1 MGHRA, CDR2 YSYEKL. This CDR3 is built from 16 residues. Here the CDR3 reads CASSQGPAGARETQYF. In DNA form, the CDR3 reads TGCGCCAGCAGCCAAGGACCAGCGGGAGCGCGAGAGACCCAGTACTTC.

This clonotype was observed many times. The gene calls are TRBV28 and TRBJ2-7; D may be TRBD1 (5 bases). Trimming pared 5 bases from V and 1 base from J, leaving 12 bases between. The CDR3 has 14 amino acids. The germline CDR1 and CDR2 sequences are MDHEN and SYDVKM. CDR3 DNA sequence: TGTGCCAGCAGTGGACACCTCAATTCCTACGAGCAGTACTTC. Protein: CASSGHLNSYEQYF.

The sample holds many counts of this clonotype. CDR3 in DNA: TGTGCCAGCAGCGACGCGGGGCATGCAACTAATGAAAAACTGTTTTTT. It encodes CASSDAGHATNEKLFF. This chain joins TRBV6-1 and TRBJ1-4, with a possible D match to TRBD1 (5 bases). V was shortened by 6 bases and J by 0 bases, with 14 bases between the two germline ends. The germline V gene encodes CDR1 MNHNS and CDR2 SASEGT. The CDR3 is made up of 16 amino acids.

This clonotype was detected ten times or more. The V gene is TRBV3-1, the J gene TRBJ2-3; 8 bases line up with TRBD2. V lost 4 bases and J lost 11; bases outside the gene matches: 20. There are 17 residues in the CDR3. The germline V gene encodes CDR1 LGHDT and CDR2 YNNKEL (reference sequence). The CDR3 bases are TGTGCCAGCAGCCCCGAGGGCCTAGCGGGCGGATGGGTAGGGCAGTATTTT. Amino acid sequence: CASSPEGLAGGWVGQYF.

This clonotype has a count of ten or more. V usage is TRBV12-3 or TRBV12-4 and J usage is TRBJ1-3; D unresolved. The CDR3 totals 15 residues. The V end lost 8 bases, the J end lost 3 bases, and 17 bases lay between the germline ends. The CDR3 is CASDLSGRGGNTIYF. The DNA of the CDR3 is TGTGCCAGCGACCTTTCCGGCCGTGGTGGAAACACCATATATTTT.

As regards this clonotype: Just one base apart from a much larger clone, this may be a read error. The chain combines TRBV20-1 with TRBJ2-3; 9 bases are shared with TRBD2. Trimming at V came to 6 bases and at J to 12 bases, leaving 10 bases not matched to a gene. The CDR3 consists of 12 residues. CDR1 and CDR2 (germline): DFQATT, SNEGSKA (reference sequence). In DNA form, the CDR3 reads TGCAGTGCCTGTGGGCTAGCGGGACCACAGTATTTT. This translates into CSACGLAGPQYF.

This clonotype was picked up many times. The CDR3 DNA reads as TGTGCCAGCAGCCAAGATCTGGGACGGGACTATGGCTACACCTTC. Translation: CASSQDLGRDYGYTF. The chain couples TRBV4-2 to TRBJ1-2; D is perhaps TRBD1 (5 bases). V gave up 0 bases and J gave up 3 bases, with 11 bases separating them. The CDR3 loop spans 15 amino acids. The germline V gene has CDR1 LGHNA and CDR2 YNFKEQ.

The table lists this clonotype with many counts. CDR3 residues: CASSFTASNEQFF. The CDR3 bases are TGTGCCAGCAGTTTCACCGCTTCCAATGAGCAGTTCTTC. The rearrangement links TRBV12-3 or TRBV12-4 to TRBJ2-1; D gene unclear. This CDR3 is built from 13 residues. V lost 3 bases and J lost 6, with 9 bases in between.

The gene calls are TRBV7-2 and TRBJ1-5; D not resolved. The CDR3 has 13 amino acids. The V end was cut by 2 bases, the J end by 4 bases, with 6 bases between. Germline-derived CDR1 and CDR2 are SGHTA and FQGNSA. CDR3 nucleotide sequence: TGTGCCAGCAGCTTACAGGCAAATCAGCCCCAGCATTTT. Translation: CASSLQANQPQHF.

This clonotype was detected a few times. The rearrangement uses TRBV5-1 and TRBJ2-1; D not certain. Germline CDR1 is SGHRS and CDR2 is YFSETQ. CDR3 length: 16 amino acids. The germline V and J ends were trimmed by 1 base and 6 bases, with 17 bases remaining between them. The CDR3 region is CASSLTGSLHLNEQFF. In nucleotides, the CDR3 is TGCGCCAGCAGCTTGACGGGTAGCCTCCACCTCAATGAGCAGTTCTTC.

This clonotype was found a few times. The chain links TRBV12-3 or TRBV12-4 to TRBJ1-3, with a possible D match to TRBD1 (5 bases). The CDR3 loop spans 15 amino acids. Trimming stripped 5 bases from V and 0 bases from J, with 11 bases between. Here the CDR3 DNA reads TGTGCCAGCAGTGTGGGACGGATCTCTGGAAACACCATATATTTT. This sequence encodes CASSVGRISGNTIYF.

This clonotype was seen repeatedly, ten times or more. J is TRBJ2-5 and V is TRBV20-1; 10 bases map to TRBD2. In germline, CDR1 is DFQATT, CDR2 SNEGSKA (reference sequence). The CDR3 consists of 14 residues. V shed 0 bases, J shed 5 bases, and the junction held 3 bases outside the gene matches. CDR3 sequence reads: CSAREASGSETQYF. DNA for the CDR3: TGCAGTGCTAGAGAGGCTAGCGGGAGTGAGACCCAGTACTTC.

In this sample, this clonotype turned up many times. The chain links TRBV4-3 to TRBJ2-2, with D hard to call. Germline loops: CDR1 LGHNA, CDR2 YSLEER. This CDR3 region has 16 residues. V shed 1 base and J shed 4 bases, with 13 bases lying between them. CDR3 loop: CASSQAGLGITGELFF. CDR3 sequence (DNA): TGCGCCAGCAGCCAAGCCGGGTTAGGGATCACCGGGGAGCTGTTTTTT.

This clonotype was counted many times. The rearrangement joins TRBV27 to TRBJ2-3, with D possibly TRBD2 on 6 matching bases. This CDR3 region has 13 residues. Germline values: CDR1 MNHEY, CDR2 SMNVEV (reference sequence). Trimming pared 6 bases from V and 6 bases from J, leaving 13 bases between. The CDR3 spells CASSPPGEDTQYF. The CDR3, as DNA: TGTGCCAGCAGCCCCCCGGGGGAGGATACGCAGTATTTT.

This clonotype has ten or more counts. This rearrangement joins TRBV5-1 to TRBJ1-2; D is undetermined. The germline V and J ends were trimmed by 3 bases and 6 bases, with 21 bases remaining between them. The CDR3 loop spans 16 amino acids. Looked up from germline, CDR1 is SGHRS and CDR2 is YFSETQ. CDR3 protein: CASSSNSAGLFDGYTF. For the CDR3, the DNA is TGCGCCAGCAGCTCAAATTCGGCCGGGCTTTTTGATGGCTACACCTTC.

The chain employs TRBV18 and TRBJ2-5, with 7 nucleotides matching TRBD1. The CDR3 extends over 16 amino acids. V was clipped by 0 bases and J by 3 bases; unmatched bases: 7. Germline V gives CDR1 KGHSH, CDR2 LQKENI. The CDR3 loop is CASSPPRGSGEETQYF. Written as DNA, the CDR3 is TGTGCCAGCTCACCACCCAGGGGGTCCGGGGAAGAGACCCAGTACTTC. The whole variable domain, remainder taken from reference TRBV18 and TRBJ2-5, is NAGVMQNPRHLVRRRGQEARLRCSPMKGHSHVYWYRQLPEEGLKFMVYLQKENIIDESGMPKERFSAEFPKEGPSILRIQQVVRGDSAAYFCASSPPRGSGEETQYFGPGTRLLVL.

This clonotype has a count of ten or more. The chain carries TRBV20-1 and TRBJ1-4; the D gene is possibly TRBD1 (6 bases). The CDR3 covers 13 residues. Germline V gene sequence: CDR1 DFQATT, CDR2 SNEGSKA (reference sequence). Trimming stripped 3 bases from V and 5 bases from J, with 10 bases between. DNA for the CDR3: TGCAGTGCTAGCTACAGGGTGAATGAAAAACTGTTTTTT. The encoded protein is CSASYRVNEKLFF.